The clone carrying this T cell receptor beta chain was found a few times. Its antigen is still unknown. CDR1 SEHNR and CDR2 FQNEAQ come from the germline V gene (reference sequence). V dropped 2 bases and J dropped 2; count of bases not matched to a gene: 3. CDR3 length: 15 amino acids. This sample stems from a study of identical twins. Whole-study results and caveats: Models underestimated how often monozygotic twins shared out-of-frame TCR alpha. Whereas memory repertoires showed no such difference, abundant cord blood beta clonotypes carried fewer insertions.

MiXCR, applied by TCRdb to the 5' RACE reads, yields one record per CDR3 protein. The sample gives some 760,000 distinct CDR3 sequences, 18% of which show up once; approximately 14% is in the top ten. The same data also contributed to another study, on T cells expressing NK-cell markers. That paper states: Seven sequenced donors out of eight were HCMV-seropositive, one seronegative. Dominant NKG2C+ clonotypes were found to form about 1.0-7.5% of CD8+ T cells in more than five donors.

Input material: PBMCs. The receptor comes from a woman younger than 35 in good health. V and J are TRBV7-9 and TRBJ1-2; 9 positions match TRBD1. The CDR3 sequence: CASSLWDRENYGYTF. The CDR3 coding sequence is TGTGCCAGCAGCTTATGGGACAGGGAAAACTATGGCTACACCTTC.